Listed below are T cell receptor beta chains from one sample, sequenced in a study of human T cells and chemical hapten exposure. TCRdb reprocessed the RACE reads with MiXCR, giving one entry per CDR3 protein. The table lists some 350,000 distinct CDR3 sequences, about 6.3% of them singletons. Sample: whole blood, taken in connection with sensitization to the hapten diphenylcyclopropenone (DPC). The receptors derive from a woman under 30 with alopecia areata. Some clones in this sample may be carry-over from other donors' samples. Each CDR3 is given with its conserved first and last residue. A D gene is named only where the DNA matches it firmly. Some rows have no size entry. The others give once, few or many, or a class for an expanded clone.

TGCAGTGCTCGACGGGGGACTAGCGGATTAGAGACCCAGTACTTC,CSARRGTSGLETQYF,15,TRBJ2-5,NA,TRBD2,TRBV20-1
TGTGCCAGCAGCGAGTCACTAGCGGGGCCCTACGAGCAGTACTTC,CASSESLAGPYEQYF,15,TRBJ2-7,few,TRBD2,TRBV7-2
TGCAGTGCTAGAGATATCGGGGGGTTTCAGCCCCAGCATTTT,CSARDIGGFQPQHF,14,TRBJ1-5,few,NA,TRBV20-1
TGTGCCAGCAGAAGACAGCCCAATCAGCCCCAGCATTTT,CASRRQPNQPQHF,13,TRBJ1-5,many,NA,TRBV6-1
TGTGCCAGCAGCTTAGTTCCCCAGACAAATAATTCACCCCTCCACTTT,CASSLVPQTNNSPLHF,16,TRBJ1-6,many,NA,TRBV7-2
TGTGCCAGCTCTAGCCAGCAGCATTACTATGGCTACACCTTC,CASSSQQHYYGYTF,14,TRBJ1-2,many,NA,TRBV7-9
TGCGCCAGCAGCTTGGGACAGTTGAGCTCCTACAATGAGCAGTTCTTC,CASSLGQLSSYNEQFF,16,TRBJ2-1,NA,NA,TRBV5-1
TGTGCCAGCAGCCAAGATGTGGGCGCCGCCTACGAGCAGTACTTC,CASSQDVGAAYEQYF,15,TRBJ2-7,NA,NA,TRBV3-1
TGCAGTGCCCGTGGACAGCTGGAGGTAGTCGATTCACCCCTCCACTTT,CSARGQLEVVDSPLHF,16,TRBJ1-6,NA,NA,TRBV20-1
TGTGCCAGCAGCCAAGATATCATCCAGCCCCAGCATTTT,CASSQDIIQPQHF,13,TRBJ1-5,NA,NA,TRBV3-1
TGCGCCAGCAGCACCCAGGGAGGGGAGCTGTTTTTT,CASSTQGGELFF,12,TRBJ2-2,NA,NA,TRBV5-1
TGTGCCAGCAGCCAAGTCGCCGGTCTCACAGATACGCAGTATTTT,CASSQVAGLTDTQYF,15,TRBJ2-3,many,NA,TRBV4-2
TGTGCCAGCAGTTTTGACAGGGGCTCGAAGAATCAGCCCCAGCATTTT,CASSFDRGSKNQPQHF,16,TRBJ1-5,many,TRBD1,TRBV28
TGCGCCAGCAGCCAAGAAGCGGGCAGGGAAGGCCCCCTCCACTTT,CASSQEAGREGPLHF,15,TRBJ1-6,NA,NA,TRBV4-1
TGTGCCAGCAGCTTAGTTTTTGCGGGGGGGCTGGAGACCCAGTACTTC,CASSLVFAGGLETQYF,16,TRBJ2-5,NA,TRBD2,TRBV7-6
TGTGCCAGCAGCTCAACTGGGGCCAACGTCCTGACTTTC,CASSSTGANVLTF,13,TRBJ2-6,NA,NA,TRBV5-6
TGTGCCAGCAGCTTAGCGCTGGGCTATGGCTACACCTTC,CASSLALGYGYTF,13,TRBJ1-2,many,NA,TRBV7-9
TGTGCCAGCAGTTACTCGATCGGTTACACAGGAGAGGGGGAGACCCAGTACTTC,CASSYSIGYTGEGETQYF,18,TRBJ2-5,many,NA,TRBV6-6